These T cell receptor beta chains were read from a single sample in a study of cytomegalovirus exposure and HLA in healthy donors. The assay was immunoSEQ multiplex PCR, and TCRdb's table has in-frame clones only and misses some. The table includes 150,000 to 200,000 clones, about four fifths detected once. The sample was PBMCs. The receptors shown here come from a girl aged 10 to 17 in good health and CMV-seropositive. The CDR3 runs from the conserved cysteine through the conserved F or W. A D gene is named only where the DNA matches it firmly.

v_gene	d_gene	j_gene	CDR3aa	CDR3nt
TRBV7-2	TRBD2	TRBJ2-1	CASSPQRGPYNEQFF	TGTGCCAGCAGCCCCCAGCGGGGGCCCTACAATGAGCAGTTCTTC
TRBV5-4	TRBD1	TRBJ2-7	CASSQDRVELSEQYF	TGTGCCAGCAGCCAGGACAGGGTCGAGCTAAGCGAGCAGTACTTC
TRBV4-3	-	TRBJ2-2	CASSRIGDSGELFF	TGCGCCAGCAGCCGCATCGGAGACAGCGGGGAGCTGTTTTTT
TRBV4-3	TRBD1	TRBJ1-2	CASSQEPGQGLYGYTF	TGCGCCAGCAGCCAAGAACCGGGACAGGGTCTCTATGGCTACACCTTC
TRBV4-3	TRBD1	TRBJ2-7	CASSQDGFGTGSYEQYF	TGCGCCAGCAGCCAAGACGGATTTGGGACAGGCTCCTACGAGCAGTACTTC
TRBV7-9	-	TRBJ2-6	CASSSHEGGSGANVLTF	TGTGCCAGCAGCTCCCATGAGGGGGGGTCTGGGGCCAACGTCCTGACTTTC
TRBV5-8	-	TRBJ2-1	CASSGRGEQFF	TGTGCCAGCAGCGGTAGAGGTGAGCAGTTCTTC
TRBV9	TRBD2	TRBJ2-2	CASSVAPGLGLAGELFF	TGTGCCAGCAGCGTAGCTCCGGGACTAGGACTTGCTGGGGAGCTGTTTTTT
TRBV2	TRBD1	TRBJ1-1	CASRDSGQQFNRGEAFF	TGTGCCAGCAGGGATTCGGGACAACAGTTTAACAGGGGTGAAGCTTTCTTT
TRBV19	-	TRBJ1-2	CASSPGTNYGYTF	TGTGCCAGCAGTCCCGGGACAAACTATGGCTACACCTTC
TRBV7-6	-	TRBJ1-4	CASSLVSLLDRKNEKLFF	TGTGCCAGCAGCTTAGTTTCGCTATTAGACAGGAAAAATGAAAAACTGTTTTTT
TRBV12-2	-	TRBJ2-3	CASRLGPPQVGGQVRADTQYF	TGTGCAAGTCGCTTAGGTCCCCCCCAGGTGGGGGGGCAGGTAAGGGCAGATACGCAGTATTTT